These 2 T cell receptor beta chains share one sample of origin, sequenced in a study of T cell repertoires in cytomegalovirus infection. TCRdb passed the reads through MiXCR, listing each CDR3 protein once. The table has 200,000 to 250,000 distinct CDR3 sequences, approximately 13% seen once; the top ten hold 1.5% to 2%. Sequencing input: PBMCs. All receptors come from a human donor in good health (CMV status not recorded). Some clones in this sample may be carry-over from other donors' samples.

The rearrangement links TRBV18 to TRBJ1-1; 8 nucleotides match TRBD1. This CDR3 comprises 15 residues. With V trimmed by 3 bases and J by 1 base, 4 bases remained unmatched. Per the germline V gene, CDR1 is KGHSH and CDR2 is LQKENI. The CDR3 coding sequence is TGTGCCAGCTCACCCCGGGACAGGCAGAACACTGAAGCTTTCTTT. Translated: CASSPRDRQNTEAFF.

This clonotype has ten or more counts. This rearrangement joins TRBV19 to TRBJ1-2; the D gene is possibly TRBD1 (5 bases). Germline V gene data show CDR1 as LNHDA and CDR2 as SQIVND (reference sequence). Trimming took off 3 bases at V and 5 bases at J, with 16 bases between the two ends. The CDR3 is 15 amino acids. CDR3 coding DNA: TGTGCCAGTAGTATCAACGGGGGGGAAGCGTATGGCTACACCTTC. Protein product: CASSINGGEAYGYTF.